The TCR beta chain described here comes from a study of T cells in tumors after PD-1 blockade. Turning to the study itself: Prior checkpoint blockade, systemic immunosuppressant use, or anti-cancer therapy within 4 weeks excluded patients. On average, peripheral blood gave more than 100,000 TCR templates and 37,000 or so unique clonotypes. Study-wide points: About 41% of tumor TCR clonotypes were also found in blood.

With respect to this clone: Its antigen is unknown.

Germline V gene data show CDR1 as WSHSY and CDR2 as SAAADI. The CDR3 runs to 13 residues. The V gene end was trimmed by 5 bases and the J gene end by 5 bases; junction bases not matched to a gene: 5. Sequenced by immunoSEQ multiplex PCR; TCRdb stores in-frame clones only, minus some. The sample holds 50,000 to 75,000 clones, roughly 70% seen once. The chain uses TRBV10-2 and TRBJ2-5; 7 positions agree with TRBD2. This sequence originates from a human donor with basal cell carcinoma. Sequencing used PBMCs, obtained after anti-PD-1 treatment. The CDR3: CASSRGGGETQYF. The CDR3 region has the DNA TGCGCCAGCAGTCGCGGGGGAGGGGAGACCCAGTACTTC.